Listed here are 23 T cell receptor beta chains from one sample, sequenced in a study of shared clonotypes between healthy human individuals. Here immunoSEQ multiplex PCR was the method, and the copy in TCRdb shows in-frame clones only, minus some. The sample includes roughly 810,000 clones, 90% to 98% of them seen just once. CD8 cells classed as naive were CD45RO-negative and positively selected for CCR7, excluding terminally differentiated effector memory CD45RA+ cells. The sequenced sample was naive CD8+ T cells sorted from blood. The receptors here all came from a man between 25 and 39 years old in good health.

The chain is built from TRBV9 and TRBJ2-1, with D uncertain. V lost 1 base, J lost 3 bases, and 23 bases lay in between. This CDR3 spans 19 amino acids. Germline V gene sequence: CDR1 SGDLS, CDR2 YYNGEE. CDR3 loop: CASSVTAAPLAALYNEQFF. The CDR3 bases are TGTGCCAGCAGCGTAACCGCCGCTCCTCTCGCGGCCCTCTACAATGAGCAGTTCTTC. The full variable domain, completed using reference TRBV9 and TRBJ2-1, is DSGVTQTPKHLITATGQRVTLRCSPRSGDLSVYWYQQSLDQGLQFLIQYYNGEERAKGNILERFSAQQFPDLHSELNLSSLELGDSALYFCASSVTAAPLAALYNEQFFGPGTRLTVL.

The chain has TRBV7-9 and TRBJ2-2; D ambiguous. Deletions cut 1 base from V and 5 bases from J, with 11 bases between. The CDR3 covers 15 residues. CDR1 and CDR2 from the germline V gene are SEHNR and FQNEAQ (reference sequence). The CDR3 DNA is TGTGCCAGCAGCTTAGTAGCAGAACCGACCGGGGAGCTGTTTTTT. Its protein is CASSLVAEPTGELFF. Variable domain in full (rest from reference TRBV7-9 and TRBJ2-2): DTGVSQNPRHKITKRGQNVTFRCDPISEHNRLYWYRQTLGQGPEFLTYFQNEAQLEKSRLLSDRFSAERPKGSFSTLEIQRTEQGDSAMYLCASSLVAEPTGELFFGEGSRLTVL.

The chain recombines TRBV27 with TRBJ2-7, with 7 bases fitting TRBD1. V gave up 4 bases and J gave up 7 bases; unmatched junction bases: 7. CDR3 length: 13 residues. The germline V gene encodes CDR1 MNHEY and CDR2 SMNVEV (reference sequence). The CDR3 reads CASSSNRGGEQYF. DNA of the CDR3: TGTGCCAGCAGTTCCAACAGGGGTGGGGAGCAGTACTTC.

V and J are TRBV7-9 and TRBJ2-5, with unresolved D. Germline V gene lookup returns CDR1 SEHNR and CDR2 FQNEAQ (reference sequence). V was clipped by 1 base and J by 5 bases, with 14 bases between them. This CDR3 is built from 15 residues. CDR3 residues: CASSLVGLLGETQYF. CDR3 DNA sequence: TGTGCCAGCAGCTTAGTGGGCTTATTGGGGGAGACCCAGTACTTC.

The chain employs TRBV7-9 and TRBJ1-1; no clear D gene. V lost 1 base to trimming and J lost 1 base, with 7 bases between them. The CDR3 is 14 amino acids. Germline-derived CDR1 and CDR2 are SEHNR and FQNEAQ (reference sequence). In nucleotides, the CDR3 is TGTGCCAGCAGCTTAGGGTGGGCGAACACTGAAGCTTTCTTT. It encodes CASSLGWANTEAFF.

The chain recombines TRBV6-1 with TRBJ2-1; 16 nucleotides agree with TRBD2. The CDR3 is 17 amino acids. V shed 3 bases, J shed 2 bases, and the junction held 1 base outside the gene matches. Germline CDR1 MNHNS, CDR2 SASEGT. CDR3 protein: CASSDGTSGRAYNEQFF. In nucleotides, the CDR3 is TGTGCCAGCAGTGACGGGACTAGCGGGAGGGCCTACAATGAGCAGTTCTTC.

Concerning this clone: The germline gene is not matched at one end of the junction; a read error may be the cause. J is TRBJ2-7 and V is TRBV5-5, with 8 bases lining up with TRBD1. Germline V gene data show CDR1 as SGHKS and CDR2 as YYEKEE (reference sequence). The CDR3 length is 15 residues. The CDR3 is CASRLGQVQSYEQYF. In DNA form, the CDR3 reads TGTGCCAGCAGATTGGGACAGGTGCAGTCCTACGAGCAGTACTTC.

The V call is TRBV5-1, the J call TRBJ1-1; D unresolved. This CDR3 has 11 amino acids. Per germline, CDR1 SGHRS and CDR2 YFSETQ. V lost 0 bases and J lost 7, with 4 bases in between. The CDR3 DNA reads as TGCGCCAGCAGCTTGGAGAATGAAGCTTTCTTT. This codes for CASSLENEAFF.

The chain links TRBV7-8 to TRBJ1-5, with D maybe TRBD1 (6 bases). Germline V gene sequence: CDR1 SGHVS, CDR2 FQNEAQ. The CDR3 is 14 residues long. V was cut by 5 bases and J by 2 bases, with 10 bases left in between. Here the CDR3 DNA reads TGTGCCAGCAGCGAGGGGGTCGGCAATCAGCCCCAGCATTTT. Protein product: CASSEGVGNQPQHF.

This clone was detected only a few times. This chain uses TRBV28 with TRBJ1-2; D remains ambiguous. The germline V gene has CDR1 MDHEN and CDR2 SYDVKM. The CDR3 totals 12 residues. V lost 5 bases and J lost 5, with 9 bases in between. DNA of the CDR3: TGTGCCAGCAGTCCACAATCGTATGGCTACACCTTC. Translation gives CASSPQSYGYTF.

V and J are TRBV6-1 and TRBJ2-1; 16 bases map to TRBD2. The junction had 1 base not matched to a gene; V was cut back by 4 bases and J by 7 bases. There are 15 residues in the CDR3. CDR1 MNHNS and CDR2 SASEGT come from the germline V gene. The CDR3 nucleotides are TGTGCCAGCAGTGCGGGACTAGCGGGAGGGAATGAGCAGTTCTTC. Translated, it gives CASSAGLAGGNEQFF.

V usage is TRBV11-2 and J usage is TRBJ2-7, with D perhaps TRBD2 (5 bases). Germline CDR1 is SGHAT and CDR2 is FQNNGV. The CDR3 runs to 13 residues. V lost 4 bases and J lost 4, with 11 bases in between. CDR3 protein: CASSWEIEYEQYF. The CDR3 DNA is TGTGCCAGCAGCTGGGAGATTGAATACGAGCAGTACTTC.

The V and J genes are TRBV28 and TRBJ2-2; D might be TRBD1 (6 bases). The CDR3 has 17 residues. V was pared by 5 bases and J by 1 base, with 17 bases between. Germline V gene data show CDR1 as MDHEN and CDR2 as SYDVKM. The CDR3 reads CASSTVNQGWNTGELFF. The CDR3 DNA reads as TGTGCCAGCAGTACAGTGAACCAGGGGTGGAACACCGGGGAGCTGTTTTTT.

The rearrangement uses TRBV7-9 and TRBJ2-7, with D tentatively TRBD1 (6 bases). CDR3 length: 14 residues. V shed 7 bases and J shed 6 bases, with 19 bases lying between them. CDR1 and CDR2 from the germline V gene are SEHNR and FQNEAQ (reference sequence). In DNA form, the CDR3 reads TGTGCCAGCACCTACATAACAGGGAGCGGCGAGCAGTACTTC. This translates into CASTYITGSGEQYF.

The sample holds one count of this clone. The V gene is TRBV27, the J gene TRBJ2-2; TRBD2 might be the D (6 bases). Looked up from germline, CDR1 is MNHEY and CDR2 is SMNVEV (reference sequence). The CDR3 totals 15 residues. V lost 5 bases, J lost 4 bases, and 14 bases lay in between. Written as DNA, the CDR3 is TGTGCCAGCAGTACAACATCCGGGGGCACCGGGGAGCTGTTTTTT. Its protein is CASSTTSGGTGELFF.

This chain uses TRBV9 with TRBJ2-1, with 12 bases matching TRBD2. V was pared by 0 bases and J by 5 bases, with 6 bases of the junction left unmatched. This CDR3 comprises 17 residues. Germline V lookup: CDR1 SGDLS, CDR2 YYNGEE. CDR3 protein: CASSVARTSGTDNEQFF. CDR3 coding DNA: TGTGCCAGCAGCGTAGCTAGGACTAGCGGGACCGACAATGAGCAGTTCTTC.

The chain uses TRBV7-2 and TRBJ2-1; 12 bases map to TRBD2. With 4 bases clipped from V and 4 bases from J, the junction kept 5 bases outside the gene matches. The CDR3 is 16 residues long. Germline CDR1 reads SGHTA; CDR2 reads FQGNSA. CDR3 DNA sequence: TGTGCCAGCAGCTCCCTAGCGGGAGGGACATACAATGAGCAGTTCTTC. It is translated as CASSSLAGGTYNEQFF.

This chain uses TRBV7-8 with TRBJ2-7; D gene ambiguous. The CDR3 runs to 14 residues. CDR1 and CDR2 from the germline V gene are SGHVS and FQNEAQ. V gave up 1 base and J gave up 5 bases, with 12 bases separating them. The CDR3 protein is CASSLEDILDEQYF. CDR3 sequence (DNA): TGTGCCAGCAGCTTAGAAGACATTCTGGACGAGCAGTACTTC.

The count of this clone is one. The V gene is TRBV4-2, the J gene TRBJ2-1; TRBD1 aligns across 11 bases. The J segment lost 9 bases and the V segment lost 5 bases, leaving 12 bases of the junction unmatched. Germline assignment: CDR1 LGHNA and CDR2 YNFKEQ. This CDR3 region has 16 residues. The CDR3 DNA is TGTGCCAGCAGCTTCTCCGGGACAGGGGGATTTGCTGAGCAGTTCTTC. Protein sequence: CASSFSGTGGFAEQFF.

The chain carries TRBV27 and TRBJ2-7, with D perhaps being TRBD1 or TRBD2 (6 bases each). CDR1 MNHEY and CDR2 SMNVEV come from the germline V gene (reference sequence). CDR3 length: 15 amino acids. Trimming pared 3 bases from V and 1 base from J, leaving 13 bases between. In nucleotides, the CDR3 is TGTGCCAGCAGTTTGGAAAGGGGGGAGTCCTACGAGCAGTACTTC. Translated, it gives CASSLERGESYEQYF.

The count of this clone is one. The rearrangement links TRBV27 to TRBJ1-1; D ambiguous. Germline assignment: CDR1 MNHEY and CDR2 SMNVEV (reference sequence). This CDR3 region has 15 residues. Trimming left V 5 bases short and J 0 bases short, with 13 bases between. The CDR3 DNA is TGTGCCAGCAGTCCATGGACCACCATGAACACTGAAGCTTTCTTT. This gives the protein CASSPWTTMNTEAFF.

The V and J genes are TRBV27 and TRBJ1-1, with 7 bases aligning to TRBD1. The CDR3 contains 17 residues. V lost 1 base and J lost 0; bases outside the gene matches: 8. Germline CDR1 and CDR2: MNHEY and SMNVEV (reference sequence). CDR3 amino acids: CASSLLGGAGMNTEAFF. CDR3 coding DNA: TGTGCCAGCAGTTTATTAGGGGGCGCGGGGATGAACACTGAAGCTTTCTTT.

The chain links TRBV19 to TRBJ2-7, with a possible D match to TRBD1 (6 bases). The CDR3 runs to 13 residues. The V and J ends lost 3 bases and 4 bases respectively, with 10 bases between them. The germline V gene has CDR1 LNHDA and CDR2 SQIVND (reference sequence). Written as DNA, the CDR3 is TGTGCCAGTAGTATTAACAGGGAGTACGAGCAGTACTTC. It yields the protein CASSINREYEQYF.